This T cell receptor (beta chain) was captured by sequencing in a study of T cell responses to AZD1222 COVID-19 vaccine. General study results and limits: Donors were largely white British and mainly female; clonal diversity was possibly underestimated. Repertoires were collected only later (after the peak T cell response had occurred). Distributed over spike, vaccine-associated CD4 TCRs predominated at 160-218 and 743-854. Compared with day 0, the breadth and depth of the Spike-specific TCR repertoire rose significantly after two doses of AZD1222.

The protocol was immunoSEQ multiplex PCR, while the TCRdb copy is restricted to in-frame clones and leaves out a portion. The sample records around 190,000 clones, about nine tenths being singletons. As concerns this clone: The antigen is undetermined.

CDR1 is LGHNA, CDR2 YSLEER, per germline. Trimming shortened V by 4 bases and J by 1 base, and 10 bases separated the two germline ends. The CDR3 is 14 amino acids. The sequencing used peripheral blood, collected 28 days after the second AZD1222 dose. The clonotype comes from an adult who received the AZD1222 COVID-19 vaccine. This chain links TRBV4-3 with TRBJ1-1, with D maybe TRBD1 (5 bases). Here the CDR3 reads CASSPDNSNTEAFF. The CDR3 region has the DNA TGCGCCAGCAGCCCGGACAATTCGAACACTGAAGCTTTCTTT.